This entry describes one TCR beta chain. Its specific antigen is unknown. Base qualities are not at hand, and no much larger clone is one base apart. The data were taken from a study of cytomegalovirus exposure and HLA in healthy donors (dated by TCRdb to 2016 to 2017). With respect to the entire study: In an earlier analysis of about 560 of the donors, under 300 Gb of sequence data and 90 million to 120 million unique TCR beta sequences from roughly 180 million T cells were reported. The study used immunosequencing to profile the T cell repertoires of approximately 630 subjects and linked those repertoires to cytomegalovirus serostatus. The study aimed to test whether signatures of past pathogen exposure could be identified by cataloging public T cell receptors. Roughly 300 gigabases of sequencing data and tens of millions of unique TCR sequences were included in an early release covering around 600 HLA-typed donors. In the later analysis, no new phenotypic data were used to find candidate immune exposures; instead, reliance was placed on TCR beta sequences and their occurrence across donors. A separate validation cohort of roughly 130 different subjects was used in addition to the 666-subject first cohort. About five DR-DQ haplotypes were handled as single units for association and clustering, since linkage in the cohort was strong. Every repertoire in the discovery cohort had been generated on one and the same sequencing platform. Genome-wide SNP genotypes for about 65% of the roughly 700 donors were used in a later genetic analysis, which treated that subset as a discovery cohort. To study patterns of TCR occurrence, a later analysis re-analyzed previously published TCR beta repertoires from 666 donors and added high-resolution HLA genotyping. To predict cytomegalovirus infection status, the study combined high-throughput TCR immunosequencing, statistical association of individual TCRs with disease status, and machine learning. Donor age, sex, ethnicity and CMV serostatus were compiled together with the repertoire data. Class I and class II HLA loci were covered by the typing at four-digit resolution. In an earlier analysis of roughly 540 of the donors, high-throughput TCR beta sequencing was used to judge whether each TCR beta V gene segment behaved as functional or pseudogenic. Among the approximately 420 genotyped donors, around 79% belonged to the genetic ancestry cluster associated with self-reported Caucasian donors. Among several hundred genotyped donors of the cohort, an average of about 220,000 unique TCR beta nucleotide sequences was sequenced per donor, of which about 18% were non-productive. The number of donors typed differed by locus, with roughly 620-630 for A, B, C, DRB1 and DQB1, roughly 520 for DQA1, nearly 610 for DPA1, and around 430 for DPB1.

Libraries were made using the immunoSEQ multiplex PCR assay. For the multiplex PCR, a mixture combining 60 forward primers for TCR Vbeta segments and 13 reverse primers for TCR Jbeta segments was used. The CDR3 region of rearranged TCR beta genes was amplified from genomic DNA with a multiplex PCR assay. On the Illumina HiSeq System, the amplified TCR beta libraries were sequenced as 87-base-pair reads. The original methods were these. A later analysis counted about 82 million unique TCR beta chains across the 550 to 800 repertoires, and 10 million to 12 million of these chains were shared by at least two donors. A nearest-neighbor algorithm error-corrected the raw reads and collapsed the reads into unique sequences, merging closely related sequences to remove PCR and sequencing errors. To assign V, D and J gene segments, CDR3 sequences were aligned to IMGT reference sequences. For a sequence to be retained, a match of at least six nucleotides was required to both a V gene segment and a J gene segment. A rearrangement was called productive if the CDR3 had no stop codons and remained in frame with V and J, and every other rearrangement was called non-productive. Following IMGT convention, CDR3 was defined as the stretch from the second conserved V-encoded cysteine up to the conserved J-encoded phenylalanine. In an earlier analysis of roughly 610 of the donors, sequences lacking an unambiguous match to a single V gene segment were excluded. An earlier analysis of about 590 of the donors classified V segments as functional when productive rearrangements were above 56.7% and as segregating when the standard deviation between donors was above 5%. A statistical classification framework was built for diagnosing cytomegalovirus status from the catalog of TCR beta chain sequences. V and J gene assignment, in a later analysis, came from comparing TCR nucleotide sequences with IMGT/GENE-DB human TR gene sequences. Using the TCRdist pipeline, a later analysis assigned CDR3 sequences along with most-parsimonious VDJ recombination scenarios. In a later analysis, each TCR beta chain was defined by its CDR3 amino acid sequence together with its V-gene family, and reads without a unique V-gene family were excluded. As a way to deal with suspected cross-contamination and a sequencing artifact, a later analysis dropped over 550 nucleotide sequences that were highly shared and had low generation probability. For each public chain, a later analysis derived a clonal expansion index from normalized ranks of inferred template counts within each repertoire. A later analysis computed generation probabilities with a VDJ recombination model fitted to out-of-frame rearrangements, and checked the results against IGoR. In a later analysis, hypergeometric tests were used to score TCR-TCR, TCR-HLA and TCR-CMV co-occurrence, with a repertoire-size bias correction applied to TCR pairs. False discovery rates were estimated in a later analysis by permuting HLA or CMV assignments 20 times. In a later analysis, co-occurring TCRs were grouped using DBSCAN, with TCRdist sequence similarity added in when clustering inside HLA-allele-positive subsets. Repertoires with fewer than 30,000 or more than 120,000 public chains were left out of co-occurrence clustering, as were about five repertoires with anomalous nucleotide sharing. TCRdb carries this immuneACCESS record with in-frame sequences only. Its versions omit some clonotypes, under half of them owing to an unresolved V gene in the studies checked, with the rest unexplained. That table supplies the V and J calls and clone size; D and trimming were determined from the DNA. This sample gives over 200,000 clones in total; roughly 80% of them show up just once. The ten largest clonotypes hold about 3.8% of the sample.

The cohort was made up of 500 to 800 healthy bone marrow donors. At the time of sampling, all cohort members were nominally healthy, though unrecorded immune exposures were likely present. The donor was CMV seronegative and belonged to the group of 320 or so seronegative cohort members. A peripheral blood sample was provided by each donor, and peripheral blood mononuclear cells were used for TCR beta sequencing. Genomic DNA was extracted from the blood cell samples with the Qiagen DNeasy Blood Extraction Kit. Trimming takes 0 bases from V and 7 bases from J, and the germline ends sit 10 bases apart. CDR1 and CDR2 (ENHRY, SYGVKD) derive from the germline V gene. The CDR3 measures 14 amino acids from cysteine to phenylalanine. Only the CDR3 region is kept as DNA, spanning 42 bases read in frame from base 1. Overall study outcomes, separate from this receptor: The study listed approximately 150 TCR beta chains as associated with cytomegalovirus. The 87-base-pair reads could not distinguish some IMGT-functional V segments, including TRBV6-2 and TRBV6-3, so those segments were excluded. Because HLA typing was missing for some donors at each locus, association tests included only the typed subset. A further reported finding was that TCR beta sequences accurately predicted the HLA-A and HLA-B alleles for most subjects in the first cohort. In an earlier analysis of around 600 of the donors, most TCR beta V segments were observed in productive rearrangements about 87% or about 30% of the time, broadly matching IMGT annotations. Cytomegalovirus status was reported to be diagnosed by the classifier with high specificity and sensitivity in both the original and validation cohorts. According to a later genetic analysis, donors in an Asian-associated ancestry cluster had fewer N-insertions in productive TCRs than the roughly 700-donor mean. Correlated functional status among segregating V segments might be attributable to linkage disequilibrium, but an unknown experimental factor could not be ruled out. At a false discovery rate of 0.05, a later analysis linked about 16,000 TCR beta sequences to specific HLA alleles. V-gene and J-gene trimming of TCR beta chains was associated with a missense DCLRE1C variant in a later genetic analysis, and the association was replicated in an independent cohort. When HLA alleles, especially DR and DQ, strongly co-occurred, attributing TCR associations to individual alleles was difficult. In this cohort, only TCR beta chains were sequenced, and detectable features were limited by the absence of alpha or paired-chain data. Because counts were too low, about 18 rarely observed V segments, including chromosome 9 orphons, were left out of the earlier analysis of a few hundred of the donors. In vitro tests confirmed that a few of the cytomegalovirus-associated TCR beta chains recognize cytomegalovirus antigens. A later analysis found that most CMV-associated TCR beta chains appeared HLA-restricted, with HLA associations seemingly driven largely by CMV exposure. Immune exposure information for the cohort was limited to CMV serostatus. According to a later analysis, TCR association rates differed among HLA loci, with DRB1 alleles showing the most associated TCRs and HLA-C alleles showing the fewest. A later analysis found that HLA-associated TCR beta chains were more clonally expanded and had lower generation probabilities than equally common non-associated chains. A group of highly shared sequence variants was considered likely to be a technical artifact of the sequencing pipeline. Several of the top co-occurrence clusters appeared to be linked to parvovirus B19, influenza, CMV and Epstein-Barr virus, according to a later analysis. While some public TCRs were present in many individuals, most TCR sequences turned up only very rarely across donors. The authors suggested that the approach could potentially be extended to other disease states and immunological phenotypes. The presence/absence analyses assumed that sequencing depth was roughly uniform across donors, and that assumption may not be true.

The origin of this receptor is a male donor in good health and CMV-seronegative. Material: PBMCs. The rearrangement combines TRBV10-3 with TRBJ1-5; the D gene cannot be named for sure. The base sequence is TGTGCCATCAGTGAGTCGACGGAGTGGCAGCCCCAGCATTTT. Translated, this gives CAISESTEWQPQHF.